These 20 T cell receptor beta chains share one sample of origin, sequenced in a study of blood T cell repertoires in COVID-19. Produced via immunoSEQ multiplex PCR; TCRdb's table is partial and in-frame only. The sample holds over 120,000 clones; over 70% are singletons and the top ten take roughly 10%. The specimen was PBMCs or T cells enriched from blood (not recorded which). These receptors were obtained from a man aged 55 to 70 who had recovered from COVID-19.

As DNA, the CDR3 is TGTGCCAGCAGTTACCTCGGGACAGGGTTGAGCCACGAGCAGTACTTC. Protein: CASSYLGTGLSHEQYF. The rearrangement links TRBV6-5 to TRBJ2-7; 9 bases line up with TRBD1. The J segment lost 5 bases and the V segment lost 2 bases, leaving 10 bases of the junction unmatched. CDR3 size: 16 residues. Germline V gives CDR1 MNHEY, CDR2 SVGAGI.

CDR3 DNA: TGTGCCAGCAGTGTCGGGGGCAATCAGCCCCAGCATTTT. Its translation is CASSVGGNQPQHF. The genes are TRBV2 and TRBJ1-5; D remains unclear. The CDR3 totals 13 residues. V gave up 4 bases and J gave up 2 bases, with 6 bases separating them. Germline V gene data show CDR1 as SNHLY and CDR2 as FYNNEI.

The V call is TRBV10-3, the J call TRBJ1-2, with D perhaps TRBD1 (5 bases). Germline V lookup: CDR1 ENHRY, CDR2 SYGVKD. This CDR3 comprises 14 residues. V was cut by 10 bases and J by 2 bases, with 17 bases left in between. For the CDR3, the DNA is TGTGCCAGCTGGGGAGGGGAGAGGAACTATGGCTACACCTTC. Encoded protein: CASWGGERNYGYTF.

The chain uses TRBV28 and TRBJ1-5; D is uncertain. The germline CDR1 and CDR2 sequences are MDHEN and SYDVKM. CDR3 size: 15 residues. V was pared by 7 bases and J by 1 base, with 14 bases between. DNA of the CDR3: TGTGCCAGCAACAGTTTAGGAATAAGCAATCAGCCCCAGCATTTT. As protein: CASNSLGISNQPQHF. The full variable domain, rest sourced from reference TRBV28 and TRBJ1-5, is DVKVTQSSRYLVKRTGEKVFLECVQDMDHENMFWYRQDPGLGLRLIYFSYDVKMKEKGDIPEGYSVSREKKERFSLILESASTNQTSMYLCASNSLGISNQPQHFGDGTRLSIL.

The chain has TRBV5-1 and TRBJ2-5, with D perhaps matching TRBD2 (5 bases). The V and J ends lost 4 bases and 4 bases respectively, with 11 bases between them. The CDR3 sequence is 13 residues long. Germline V gene sequence: CDR1 SGHRS, CDR2 YFSETQ. The CDR3 coding sequence is TGCGCCAGCAGCCCGGATACTAGAGAGACCCAGTACTTC. It translates to CASSPDTRETQYF.

V gene TRBV2 combines with J gene TRBJ2-3, with 7 bases identical to TRBD1. The CDR3 has 13 residues. The germline CDR1 and CDR2 sequences are SNHLY and FYNNEI. V shed 5 bases, J shed 4 bases, and the junction held 3 bases outside the gene matches. CDR3 DNA: TGTGCCAGCAGTATGAGGGGGCCAGATACGCAGTATTTT. It encodes CASSMRGPDTQYF.

This sequence joins TRBV27 and TRBJ1-2; 8 bases match TRBD1. The CDR3 is 14 amino acids. Germline loops: CDR1 MNHEY, CDR2 SMNVEV (reference sequence). Unmatched junction bases numbered 3, after V lost 4 bases and J lost 2 bases. CDR3 bases: TGTGCCAGCAGTTCCCGGACAGGGAACTATGGCTACACCTTC. Its protein product is CASSSRTGNYGYTF.

This clone was detected a few times. V and J are TRBV9 and TRBJ2-7; perhaps TRBD2 as D (6 bases). CDR3 length: 14 residues. CDR1 is SGDLS and CDR2 is YYNGEE in the germline V gene. Trimming took off 6 bases at V and 6 bases at J, with 19 bases between the two ends. The CDR3 nucleotides read TGTGCCAGCACCCCCGCGGGGCAGCTTTCCGAGCAGTACTTC. Translation: CASTPAGQLSEQYF.

The chain uses TRBV6-5 and TRBJ1-6; D unresolved. The V gene lost 8 bases and the J gene lost 5 bases, with 7 bases spanning the gap. Per the germline V gene, CDR1 is MNHEY and CDR2 is SVGAGI. CDR3 length: 12 residues. This chain's CDR3 is CASVQNNSPLHF. CDR3 bases: TGTGCCAGCGTACAGAATAATTCACCCCTCCACTTT.

The chain recombines TRBV3-1 (or the pseudogene TRBV3-2) with TRBJ1-2, with D unresolved. This CDR3 comprises 13 residues. In germline, CDR1 is LGHDT, CDR2 YNNKEL (reference sequence). The V end lost 2 bases, the J end lost 3 bases, and 7 bases lay between the germline ends. CDR3 sequence: CASSQWADYGYTF. In DNA form, the CDR3 reads TGTGCCAGCAGCCAATGGGCAGACTATGGCTACACCTTC.

V and J are TRBV18 and TRBJ1-1; D unresolved. V dropped 1 base and J dropped 0 bases, with 9 bases sitting between them. The CDR3 runs 15 residues. CDR1 KGHSH and CDR2 LQKENI come from the germline V gene. The CDR3 nucleotides are TGTGCCAGCTCACCACTCGACACCCTGAACACTGAAGCTTTCTTT. Protein: CASSPLDTLNTEAFF.

V is TRBV4-1 and J is TRBJ2-2; 9 nucleotides match TRBD1. Germline assignment: CDR1 MGHRA and CDR2 YSYEKL. Trimming at V came to 1 base and at J to 1 base, leaving 4 bases not matched to a gene. CDR3 length: 17 amino acids. The CDR3 loop reads CASSQVETGGNTGELFF. For the CDR3, the DNA is TGCGCCAGCAGCCAAGTGGAGACAGGGGGGAACACCGGGGAGCTGTTTTTT.

The rearrangement joins TRBV3-1 (or the pseudogene TRBV3-2) to TRBJ2-7; 13 bases align to TRBD2. CDR1 is LGHDT, CDR2 YNNKEL, per germline (reference sequence). Trimming took 3 bases from V and 3 from J; bases not matched to a gene: 2. The CDR3 contains 15 residues. CDR3 sequence reads: CASSQGLAGNYEQYF. Here the CDR3 DNA reads TGTGCCAGCAGCCAGGGACTAGCGGGGAACTACGAGCAGTACTTC.

This chain joins TRBV5-5 and TRBJ2-7, with 14 positions matching TRBD2. The CDR3 covers 16 residues. The trim removed 4 bases at V and 6 bases at J, leaving 9 bases unmatched. Germline V gene data show CDR1 as SGHKS and CDR2 as YYEKEE (reference sequence). The CDR3 loop is CASSLRGGLAGVEQYF. The CDR3 DNA follows: TGTGCCAGCAGCCTTAGAGGGGGACTAGCGGGAGTCGAGCAGTACTTC.

The chain combines TRBV29-1 with TRBJ1-2; D is unclear. Germline CDR1 is SQVTM and CDR2 is ANQGSEA. CDR3 length equals 12 residues. The CDR3 nucleotides read TGCAGAGCTGACTACCTTAACTATGGCTACACCTTC. Translation: CRADYLNYGYTF.

V is TRBV28 and J is TRBJ2-7; no clear D. Germline lookup yields CDR1 MDHEN and CDR2 SYDVKM. The CDR3 runs to 12 residues. Deletions cut 5 bases from V and 5 bases from J, with 10 bases between. In DNA form, the CDR3 reads TGTGCCAGCAGTGAATTAAGAGACGAGCAGTACTTC. Residues: CASSELRDEQYF.

The rearrangement uses TRBV19 and TRBJ2-7; 9 bases match TRBD1. The CDR3 loop spans 14 amino acids. Germline V CDR1 and CDR2: LNHDA, SQIVND (reference sequence). Trimming took 5 bases from V and 0 from J; bases not matched to a gene: 2. CDR3 DNA: TGTGCCAGTAGTGGGGGACAGGGCTCCTACGAGCAGTACTTC. This gives the protein CASSGGQGSYEQYF.

The rearrangement joins TRBV5-7 to TRBJ1-4, with TRBD1 as a possible D gene (5 bases). TRBV5-7 qualifies as an ORF whose function is uncertain. The V and J ends lost 3 bases and 0 bases respectively, with 9 bases between them. The CDR3 totals 15 residues. This chain's CDR3 is CASSSDSATNEKLFF. CDR3 bases: TGTGCCAGCAGCTCCGACAGTGCAACTAATGAAAAACTGTTTTTT.

This chain connects TRBV11-2 to TRBJ1-3; D remains unclear. V lost 0 bases, J lost 0 bases, and 9 bases lay in between. The CDR3 is 16 amino acids. Per the germline V gene, CDR1 is SGHAT and CDR2 is FQNNGV. CDR3 nucleotides: TGTGCCAGCAGCTTAGAGATGAGAAGCTCTGGAAACACCATATATTTT. Its translation: CASSLEMRSSGNTIYF.

This sequence joins TRBV19 and TRBJ1-2, with no clear D. Looked up from germline, CDR1 is LNHDA and CDR2 is SQIVND (reference sequence). Trimming stripped 5 bases from V and 0 bases from J, with 4 bases between. This CDR3 comprises 12 residues. CDR3 loop: CASSSSNYGYTF. CDR3 DNA: TGTGCCAGTAGTTCATCTAACTATGGCTACACCTTC.